The clone carrying this T cell receptor beta chain has only a few counts. Antigen unknown. Germline V lookup: CDR1 SGDLS, CDR2 YYNGEE. V shed 4 bases and J 5 bases; nucleotides not matched to a gene: 8. The CDR3 has 16 amino acids. Sorting based on CD45RO/CCR7/CD25/CD127/CD95/CD27 separated CD4+ naive, central memory, regulatory and stem cell-like memory cells. This sample was included in a study of beta chain features in type 1 diabetes. Broader study findings: TCRB repertoires of naive, central memory and Treg cells appeared more similar among patients than among healthy donors.

The authors reverse transcribed all of the isolated RNA, so sequencing captured expressed TCRB transcripts. Sequencing was performed with immunoSEQ multiplex PCR; in TCRdb, only in-frame clones are kept and a portion is missing. The sample records around 190,000 clones, about 12% being singletons. The sample comprised central memory CD4+ T cells from blood. This clonotype was obtained from a woman aged 18-29 years in good health. The rearrangement uses TRBV9 and TRBJ2-1; 11 bases are a match to TRBD2. The CDR3 spells CASSTGTSGKNNEQFF. The CDR3 DNA sequence: TGTGCCAGCAGCACCGGGACTAGCGGCAAAAACAATGAGCAGTTCTTC.